This T cell receptor (beta chain) comes out of a study of T cell repertoires in cytomegalovirus infection. Overall study context: Public signatures in TCR beta pointed to CMV infection and matching HLA type.

Study-level results: Cumulative public TCR beta family frequency identified carriers of CMV plus the relevant HLA. Ex vivo responses were dominated by HLA-C-restricted CMV-specific TCR beta clonotypes.

TCRdb fed the reads into MiXCR, producing one record per CDR3 protein. In the table there are around 100,000 distinct CDR3 sequences, 9.5% to 13% of which are singletons. This clonotype was counted ten times or more. Its target is not known. V was shortened by 2 bases and J by 7 bases, with 12 bases between the two germline ends. The CDR3 sequence is 14 residues long. Germline values: CDR1 SGHTA, CDR2 FQGTGA. The sequence came from a human donor in good health (CMV status not recorded). Some clones in this sample may be carry-over from other donors' samples. The gene calls are TRBV7-3 and TRBJ2-1, with a tentative D call TRBD2 (6 bases). Source material: PBMCs, sequenced either directly or after in vitro stimulation (not recorded which). CDR3 amino acids: CASSLGGTQNEQFF. The DNA of the CDR3 is TGTGCCAGCAGCTTAGGGGGGACCCAGAATGAGCAGTTCTTC.